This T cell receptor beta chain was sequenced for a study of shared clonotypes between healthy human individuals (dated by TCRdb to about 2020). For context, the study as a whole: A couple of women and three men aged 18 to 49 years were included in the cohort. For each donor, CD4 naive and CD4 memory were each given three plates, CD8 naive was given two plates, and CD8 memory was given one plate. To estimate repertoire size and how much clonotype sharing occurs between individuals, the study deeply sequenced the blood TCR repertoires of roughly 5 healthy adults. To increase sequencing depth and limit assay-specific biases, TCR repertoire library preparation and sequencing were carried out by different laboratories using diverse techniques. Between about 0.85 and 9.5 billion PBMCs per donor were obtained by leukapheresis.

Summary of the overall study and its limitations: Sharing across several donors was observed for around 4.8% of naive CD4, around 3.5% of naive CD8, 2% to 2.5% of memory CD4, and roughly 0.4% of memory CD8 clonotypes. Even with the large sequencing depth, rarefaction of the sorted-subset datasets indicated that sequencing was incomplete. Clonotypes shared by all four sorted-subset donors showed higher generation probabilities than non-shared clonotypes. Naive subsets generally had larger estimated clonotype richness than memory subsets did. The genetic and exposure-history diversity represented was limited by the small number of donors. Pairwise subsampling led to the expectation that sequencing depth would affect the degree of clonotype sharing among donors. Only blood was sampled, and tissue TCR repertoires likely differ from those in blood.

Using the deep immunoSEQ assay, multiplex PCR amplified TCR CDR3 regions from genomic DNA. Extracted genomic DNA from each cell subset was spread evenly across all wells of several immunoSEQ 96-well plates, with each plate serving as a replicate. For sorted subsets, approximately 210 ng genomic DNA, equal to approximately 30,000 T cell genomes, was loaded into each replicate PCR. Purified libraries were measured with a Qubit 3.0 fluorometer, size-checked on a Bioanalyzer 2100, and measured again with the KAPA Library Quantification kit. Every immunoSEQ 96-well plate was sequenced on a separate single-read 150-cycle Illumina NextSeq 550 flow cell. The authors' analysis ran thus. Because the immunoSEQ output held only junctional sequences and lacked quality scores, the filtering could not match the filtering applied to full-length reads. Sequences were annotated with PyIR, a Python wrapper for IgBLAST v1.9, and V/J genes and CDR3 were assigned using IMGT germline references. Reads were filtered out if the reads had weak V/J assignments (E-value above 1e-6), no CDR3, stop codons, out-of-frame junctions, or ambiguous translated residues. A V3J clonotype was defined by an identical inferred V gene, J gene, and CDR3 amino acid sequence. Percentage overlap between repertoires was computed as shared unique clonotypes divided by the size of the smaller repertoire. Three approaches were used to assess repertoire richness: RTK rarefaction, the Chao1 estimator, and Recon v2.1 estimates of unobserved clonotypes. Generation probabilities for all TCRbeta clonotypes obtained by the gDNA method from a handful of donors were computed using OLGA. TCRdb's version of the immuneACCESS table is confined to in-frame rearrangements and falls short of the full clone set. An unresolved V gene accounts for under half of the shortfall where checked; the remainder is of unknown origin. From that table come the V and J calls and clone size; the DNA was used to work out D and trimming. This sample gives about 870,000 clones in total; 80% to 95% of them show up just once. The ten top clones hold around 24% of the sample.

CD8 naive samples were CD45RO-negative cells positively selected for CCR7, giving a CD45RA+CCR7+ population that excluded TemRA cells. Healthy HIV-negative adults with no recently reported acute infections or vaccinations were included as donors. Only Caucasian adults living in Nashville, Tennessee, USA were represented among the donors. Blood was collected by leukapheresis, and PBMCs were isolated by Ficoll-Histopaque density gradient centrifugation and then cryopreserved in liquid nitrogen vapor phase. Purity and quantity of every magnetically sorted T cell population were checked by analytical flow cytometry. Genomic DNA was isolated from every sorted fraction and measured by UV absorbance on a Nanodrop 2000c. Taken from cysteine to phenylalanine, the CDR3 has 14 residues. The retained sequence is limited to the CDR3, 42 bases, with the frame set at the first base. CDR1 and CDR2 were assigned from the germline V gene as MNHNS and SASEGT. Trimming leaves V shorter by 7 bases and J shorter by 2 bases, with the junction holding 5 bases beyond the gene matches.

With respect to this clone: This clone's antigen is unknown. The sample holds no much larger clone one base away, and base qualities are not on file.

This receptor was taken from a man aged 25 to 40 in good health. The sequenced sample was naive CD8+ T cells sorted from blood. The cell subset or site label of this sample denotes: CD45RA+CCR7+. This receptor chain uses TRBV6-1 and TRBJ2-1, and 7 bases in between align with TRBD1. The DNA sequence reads TGTGCCAGCAAAGGACAGGCAGCCTACAATGAGCAGTTCTTC. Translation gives CASKGQAAYNEQFF.